The rows below give T cell receptor beta chains drawn from one sample of a study of cytotoxic CD8 clonotypes in ibrutinib-treated CLL. Produced via immunoSEQ multiplex PCR; TCRdb's table is partial and in-frame only. The table has about 140,000 clones, 77% seen once. The sequencing here drew on PBMCs, taken after 12 months of ibrutinib treatment. The receptors were sampled from a human donor with chronic lymphocytic leukemia. The CDR3 runs from the conserved cysteine through the conserved F or W. Fields, in order: V gene, J gene, clone size, D gene, CDR3 protein, CDR3 DNA. A D gene is named only where the DNA matches it firmly. Clone sizes are given selectively: once, few, many, or a class where the clone is expanded.

TRBV28	TRBJ2-7	.	TRBD1	CASRPTGAHEQYF	TGTGCCAGCAGGCCCACAGGGGCCCACGAGCAGTACTTC
TRBV7-9	TRBJ2-7	.	.	CATGDNYSYEQYF	TGTGCCACCGGAGATAACTACTCCTACGAGCAGTACTTC
TRBV28	TRBJ2-3	.	TRBD2	CASRVSGRADTQYF	TGTGCCAGCAGGGTTAGCGGGAGGGCAGATACGCAGTATTTT
TRBV6-1	TRBJ2-7	.	TRBD1	CASSDPTGGRYEQYF	TGTGCCAGCAGTGACCCGACAGGGGGCCGGTACGAGCAGTACTTC
TRBV7-2	TRBJ2-7	.	.	CASSLGRLSYEQYF	TGTGCCAGCAGCTTAGGACGGCTCTCCTACGAGCAGTACTTC
TRBV7-2	TRBJ2-7	few	.	CASSLAGQGLASYEQYF	TGTGCCAGCAGCTTGGCCGGTCAGGGGCTTGCGTCCTACGAGCAGTACTTC
TRBV9	TRBJ2-5	.	TRBD1	CASSHPSPGQGTKTQYF	TGTGCCAGCAGCCACCCATCGCCAGGACAGGGAACCAAGACCCAGTACTTC
TRBV30	TRBJ2-3	.	TRBD2	CAWSLSGLAGPTDTQYF	TGTGCCTGGAGTCTATCTGGACTAGCGGGCCCAACAGATACGCAGTATTTT
TRBV6-5	TRBJ1-5	.	.	CASSYSTHSNQPQHF	TGTGCCAGCAGTTATTCTACACATAGCAATCAGCCCCAGCATTTT
TRBV5-1	TRBJ1-1	.	.	CASRQSGQNTEAFF	TGCGCCAGCAGACAAAGTGGTCAGAACACTGAAGCTTTCTTT
TRBV28	TRBJ2-2	.	TRBD2	CASSFRFAGGSTGELFF	TGTGCCAGCAGTTTTCGTTTCGCGGGGGGTTCCACCGGGGAGCTGTTTTTT
TRBV4-3	TRBJ1-2	.	.	CASSQDRRGYTF	TGCGCCAGCAGCCAAGACAGGCGTGGCTACACCTTC
TRBV28	TRBJ2-5	.	.	CASSQLTELGTQYF	TGTGCCAGCAGCCAATTGACGGAGTTGGGGACCCAGTACTTC
TRBV7-2	TRBJ1-3	.	.	CASSLVRGQPASGNTIYF	TGTGCCAGCAGCTTAGTCCGTGGGCAACCAGCCTCTGGAAACACCATATATTTT